This T cell receptor beta chain was observed in a study of T cell repertoires in cytomegalovirus infection. Study in general: It was recently identified HLA-C-restricted and well-studied HLA-B-restricted CMV epitopes that the study used. Public TCR beta signatures were indicative of both CMV infection and a matching HLA type.

TCRdb called the reads again in MiXCR, with one record for every CDR3 protein. The sample holds hundreds of thousands of distinct CDR3 sequences; about 33% are singletons and the top ten take roughly 15%. This clonotype has more than one count but fewer than ten. Its antigen is unidentified. The receptor comes from a human donor in good health (CMV status not recorded). Some clones in this sample may be carry-over from other donors' samples. This sample comprised cultured PBMCs, obtained from culture after CMV antigen stimulation.

The CDR3 protein is CASGPGQTTDTQYF. CDR3 DNA sequence: TGTGCCAGCGGCCCGGGACAGACTACAGATACGCAGTATTTT. The rearrangement uses TRBV7-2 and TRBJ2-3, with 7 bases identical to TRBD1. V gave up 8 bases and J gave up 3 bases; unmatched junction bases: 8. The CDR3 is 14 residues long. Germline CDR1 reads SGHTA; CDR2 reads FQGNSA.